This T cell receptor beta chain was profiled in a study of T cell responses to AZD1222 COVID-19 vaccine. The study's findings and limits: After two AZD1222 doses, spike-specific TCR breadth and depth rose versus day 0. Dominant at 160-218 and 743-854, vaccine-associated CD4 TCRs also spanned spike.

The CDR3 extends over 15 amino acids. Germline lookup yields CDR1 SGHRS and CDR2 YFSETQ. V lost 0 bases, J lost 7 bases, and 13 bases lay in between. The data were produced by immunoSEQ multiplex PCR, yet TCRdb's version contains in-frame clones alone and is incomplete. This sample has fewer than 200,000 clones, with roughly 88% found just once. As for this clone: Its antigen is as yet unknown.

This rearrangement joins TRBV5-1 to TRBJ2-2; D might be TRBD1 (6 bases). The sample was peripheral blood, taken 28 days after the second AZD1222 dose. The TCR was taken from an adult who received the AZD1222 COVID-19 vaccine. The CDR3 spells CASSLGQGLNGELFF. In nucleotides, the CDR3 is TGCGCCAGCAGCTTGGGTCAGGGGTTGAACGGGGAGCTGTTTTTT.